This T cell receptor (beta chain) appears in the sequencing data of a study of T cell responses to AZD1222 COVID-19 vaccine. General observations from the study: Females outnumbered males among donors, who were mostly white British; clonal diversity was possibly underestimated. Seropositive AZD1222 recipients at baseline numbered only 6 or 7.

Remarks on this clone: Antigen specificity is unknown.

The length of the CDR3 is 16 residues. CDR1 MDHEN and CDR2 SYDVKM come from the germline V gene. J gave up 4 bases and V 6 bases, and 10 bases lay outside the gene matches. The assay was immunoSEQ multiplex PCR, and TCRdb's table has in-frame clones only and misses some. The table records 65,000 to 85,000 clones, over 70% of them present only once. Sequencing was performed on peripheral blood, taken 28 days after the second AZD1222 dose. This sequence was found in an adult who received the AZD1222 COVID-19 vaccine. The V gene is TRBV28, the J gene TRBJ1-1; 11 bases align to TRBD1. In nucleotides, the CDR3 is TGTGCCAGCAGAACACCGGGACAGGGGGTAGGCACTGAAGCTTTCTTT. Its protein is CASRTPGQGVGTEAFF.